Shown below are 20 T cell receptor beta chains from a single sample sequenced in a study of cytomegalovirus exposure and HLA in healthy donors. The PCR used 60 Vbeta and 13 Jbeta primers. Clones were sequenced by immunoSEQ multiplex PCR, and TCRdb holds only the in-frame ones, with some missing. The sample contains 80,000 or so clones, 74% of which appear only once. Sequenced sample: PBMCs. These receptor sequences come from a man aged 30-40 years in good health and CMV-seropositive.

The chain uses TRBV19 and TRBJ2-5; TRBD1 might be the D (6 bases). Germline V CDR1 and CDR2: LNHDA, SQIVND (reference sequence). CDR3 size: 14 residues. The ends were cut back, 3 bases at V and 2 bases at J, with 10 bases in the middle. The CDR3 region has the DNA TGTGCCAGTAGTATCGGGACACAGCAAGAGACCCAGTACTTC. Translation: CASSIGTQQETQYF.

The chain links TRBV5-6 to TRBJ1-5; D ambiguous. V lost 1 base and J lost 3, with 11 bases in between. The V gene's germline CDR1 is SGHDT and CDR2 YYEEEE. The CDR3 runs 15 residues. The CDR3 reads CASSLRGIYNQPQHF. The CDR3 coding sequence is TGTGCCAGCAGCTTGCGAGGGATTTACAATCAGCCCCAGCATTTT.

This rearrangement joins TRBV10-3 to TRBJ2-2, with TRBD2 identical over 9 bases. Unmatched junction bases numbered 9, after V lost 4 bases and J lost 6 bases. Per germline, CDR1 ENHRY and CDR2 SYGVKD. CDR3 size: 16 residues. The CDR3 DNA reads TGTGCCATCAGTGGCGCGACTAGCGGCGGCCCCGGGGAGCTGTTTTTT. Its protein is CAISGATSGGPGELFF.

The V call is TRBV6-1, the J call TRBJ1-2; D not certain. The CDR3 has 15 amino acids. V lost 2 bases, J lost 4 bases, and 14 bases lay in between. The germline gives CDR1 MNHNS, CDR2 SASEGT. In DNA, the CDR3 is TGTGCCAGCAGTGAACAGCGGACCACGACCTATGGCTACACCTTC. This encodes CASSEQRTTTYGYTF.

The CDR3 DNA sequence: TGTGCCAGCAGTGAATCTAGGACACCAACCTTCTACGAGCAGTACTTC. Its translation is CASSESRTPTFYEQYF. The V gene is TRBV25-1, the J gene TRBJ2-7; D possibly corresponds to TRBD1 (5 bases). The ends were cut back, 1 base at V and 3 bases at J, with 16 bases in the middle. This CDR3 has 16 residues. The germline V gene has CDR1 MGHDK and CDR2 SYGVNS.

The chain links TRBV7-9 to TRBJ1-5; the D gene is possibly TRBD1 (6 bases). The CDR3 extends over 16 amino acids. The V end lost 5 bases, the J end lost 0 bases, and 14 bases lay between the germline ends. The germline gives CDR1 SEHNR, CDR2 FQNEAQ (reference sequence). The CDR3 is CASSPDRINSNQPQHF. The DNA of the CDR3 is TGTGCCAGCAGCCCGGACAGAATAAATAGCAATCAGCCCCAGCATTTT.

V is TRBV5-5 and J is TRBJ1-4, with D unclear. The germline V and J ends were trimmed by 0 bases and 0 bases, with 21 bases remaining between them. The germline gives CDR1 SGHKS, CDR2 YYEKEE (reference sequence). This CDR3 has 20 residues. This chain's CDR3 is CASSLVGRFSRLATNEKLFF. The CDR3 region has the DNA TGTGCCAGCAGCTTGGTGGGGAGGTTCTCCAGACTGGCAACTAATGAAAAACTGTTTTTT.

The chain employs TRBV5-5 and TRBJ2-5, with 9 bases fitting TRBD2. V lost 3 bases and J lost 0; bases outside the gene matches: 9. Germline lookup yields CDR1 SGHKS and CDR2 YYEKEE (reference sequence). This CDR3 is 17 amino acids long. CDR3: CASSSPTSGTYQETQYF. The DNA of the CDR3 is TGTGCCAGCAGCTCCCCGACTAGCGGAACCTACCAAGAGACCCAGTACTTC.

This sequence joins TRBV18 and TRBJ1-4, with TRBD1 identical over 7 bases. The J segment lost 3 bases and the V segment lost 6 bases, leaving 10 bases of the junction unmatched. Germline V gene sequence: CDR1 KGHSH, CDR2 LQKENI. The CDR3 runs to 16 residues. CDR3 nucleotides: TGTGCCAGCTCGCCCAACCCCGGGACAGCTAATGAAAAACTGTTTTTT. This translates into CASSPNPGTANEKLFF.

This CDR3 reads CASKVGAQYGNTIYF. In DNA form, the CDR3 reads TGTGCCAGCAAAGTAGGGGCACAGTATGGAAACACCATATATTTT. The genes are TRBV6-5 and TRBJ1-3, with D possibly TRBD1 on 5 matching bases. From germline, CDR1 is MNHEY and CDR2 SVGAGI. V lost 7 bases and J lost 3, with 16 bases in between. There are 15 residues in the CDR3.

This chain joins TRBV6-5 and TRBJ2-3, with D maybe TRBD1 (5 bases). V was clipped by 1 base and J by 2 bases, with 7 bases between them. The CDR3 spans 14 residues. Germline V gene data show CDR1 as MNHEY and CDR2 as SVGAGI. The DNA of the CDR3 is TGTGCCAGCAGTTACTACAGGATCACAGATACGCAGTATTTT. Amino acid sequence: CASSYYRITDTQYF.

There are a few counts of this clone. The sample carries other DNA sequences with the same CDR3. This chain links TRBV15 with TRBJ2-7, with TRBD2 identical over 11 bases. In germline, CDR1 is LNHNV, CDR2 YYDKDF (reference sequence). Trimming removed 4 bases from V and 2 bases from J; junction bases left unmatched: 7. CDR3 size: 16 residues. The CDR3 loop is CATSTAKGLAAYEQYF. In DNA, the CDR3 is TGTGCCACCAGCACTGCAAAGGGACTAGCGGCCTACGAGCAGTACTTC. The full variable domain, completed using reference TRBV15 and TRBJ2-7, is DAMVIQNPRYQVTQFGKPVTLSCSQTLNHNVMYWYQQKSSQAPKLLFHYYDKDFNNEADTPDNFQSRRPNTSFCFLDIRSPGLGDTAMYLCATSTAKGLAAYEQYFGPGTRLTVT.

A word on this clone: It is unclear where the CDR3 begins or ends on the DNA, so no DNA is shown, and the CDR3 is as TCRdb lists it. The rearrangement links TRBV6-7 to TRBJ1-3; TRBD1 is the table's D call and was not checked against the DNA. TRBV6-7 is noted as an ORF with a role that remains uncertain. The CDR3 is 17 residues long, ends included. CDR3 sequence reads: CASSSASTGVPGNTIYF.

This clone showed up just a few times. The CDR3 spells CATSRDAGLGYTF. CDR3 sequence (DNA): TGTGCCACCAGCAGAGATGCAGGGCTGGGCTACACCTTC. The chain employs TRBV15 and TRBJ1-2, with a tentative D call TRBD1 (5 bases). Germline CDR1 reads LNHNV; CDR2 reads YYDKDF (reference sequence). V was pared by 0 bases and J by 8 bases, with 10 bases between. The CDR3 is made up of 13 amino acids. The variable domain in full, completed from reference TRBV15 and TRBJ1-2, reads DAMVIQNPRYQVTQFGKPVTLSCSQTLNHNVMYWYQQKSSQAPKLLFHYYDKDFNNEADTPDNFQSRRPNTSFCFLDIRSPGLGDTAMYLCATSRDAGLGYTFGSGTRLTVV.

The chain has TRBV2 and TRBJ2-3; 8 nucleotides line up with TRBD2. This CDR3 is built from 14 residues. V gave up 6 bases and J gave up 5 bases; unmatched junction bases: 7. In germline, CDR1 is SNHLY, CDR2 FYNNEI. The CDR3 DNA sequence: TGTGCCAGCAGAGACGGGGGGGCGAGAGATACGCAGTATTTT. Translating gives CASRDGGARDTQYF.

V gene TRBV6-5 combines with J gene TRBJ1-1, with 7 bases fitting TRBD1. This CDR3 region has 14 residues. The germline V gene encodes CDR1 MNHEY and CDR2 SVGAGI. Unmatched junction bases numbered 6, after V lost 7 bases and J lost 1 base. This CDR3 reads CASISGQSNTEAFF. DNA for the CDR3: TGTGCCAGCATCTCGGGACAGTCGAACACTGAAGCTTTCTTT.

The rearrangement uses TRBV29-1 and TRBJ2-7, with D unresolved. CDR1 and CDR2 from the germline V gene are SQVTM and ANQGSEA. The CDR3 is 11 residues long. V was pared by 4 bases and J by 3 bases, with 7 bases between. This chain's CDR3 is CSVGLGYEQYF. The DNA for the CDR3 is TGCAGCGTTGGACTTGGCTACGAGCAGTACTTC.

This clone is a singleton in its sample. The V call is TRBV19, the J call TRBJ1-2, with TRBD1 matching 7 bases. The CDR3 runs to 16 residues. Germline trimming cut 10 bases from V and 5 bases from J; bases unmatched to any gene: 19. Germline CDR1 reads LNHDA; CDR2 reads SQIVND (reference sequence). CDR3 in amino acids: CATSGRGRNGLYGYTF. The CDR3 DNA reads as TGTGCCACCTCCGGGAGGGGGCGTAACGGGTTATATGGCTACACCTTC.

The CDR3 protein is CSVAGTGGTNTEAFF. The CDR3 nucleotides read TGCAGCGTTGCCGGGACAGGGGGCACGAACACTGAAGCTTTCTTT. The rearrangement links TRBV29-1 to TRBJ1-1, with 12 bases matching TRBD1. CDR1 is SQVTM, CDR2 ANQGSEA, per germline. The CDR3 totals 15 residues. The V and J ends lost 4 bases and 1 base, in that order; junction bases with no gene match: 4.

The CDR3 protein is CASSTNQGNTGELFF. The CDR3 DNA is TGTGCCAGCAGCACAAACCAGGGGAACACCGGGGAGCTGTTTTTT. The rearrangement joins TRBV9 to TRBJ2-2; a possible D gene is TRBD1 (5 bases). The CDR3 is 15 residues long. With 4 bases removed from V and 1 base from J, the gap between germline ends came to 11 bases. Germline V gene data show CDR1 as SGDLS and CDR2 as YYNGEE. Based on the CDR3 plus reference TRBV9 and TRBJ2-2, the full variable domain is DSGVTQTPKHLITATGQRVTLRCSPRSGDLSVYWYQQSLDQGLQFLIQYYNGEERAKGNILERFSAQQFPDLHSELNLSSLELGDSALYFCASSTNQGNTGELFFGEGSRLTVL.